The T cell receptor beta chain described here comes from a study of cytomegalovirus exposure and HLA in healthy donors. Study-wide findings and caveats: The classifier reportedly diagnosed cytomegalovirus status with high sensitivity and specificity.

A multiplex PCR was run with 60 Vbeta primers and 13 Jbeta primers. Clones were read by immunoSEQ multiplex PCR, and TCRdb kept only the in-frame ones, dropping some. The data show approximately 150,000 clones, over 75% seen once. This clone was detected once. As yet, its antigen is unknown. Germline lookup yields CDR1 MNHNS and CDR2 SASEGT. V dropped 2 bases and J dropped 3 bases, with 14 bases sitting between them. CDR3 size: 15 residues. This clonotype was obtained from a man aged 35 to 55 in good health and CMV-seropositive. Material: PBMCs. The rearrangement links TRBV6-1 to TRBJ2-7; TRBD2 might be the D (6 bases). CDR3 protein: CASSEQRVVFYEQYF. The CDR3 bases are TGTGCCAGCAGTGAACAGCGGGTGGTTTTCTACGAGCAGTACTTC.